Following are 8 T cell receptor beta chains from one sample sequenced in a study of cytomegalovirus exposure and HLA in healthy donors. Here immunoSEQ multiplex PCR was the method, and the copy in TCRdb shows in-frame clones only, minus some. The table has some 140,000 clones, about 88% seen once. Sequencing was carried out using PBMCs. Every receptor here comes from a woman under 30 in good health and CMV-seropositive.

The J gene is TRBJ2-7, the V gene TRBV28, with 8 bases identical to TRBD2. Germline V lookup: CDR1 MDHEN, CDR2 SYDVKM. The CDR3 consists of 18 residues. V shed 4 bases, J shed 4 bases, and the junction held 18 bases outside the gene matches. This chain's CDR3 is CASSSPPAGAGGWYEQYF. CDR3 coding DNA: TGTGCCAGCAGTTCGCCGCCCGCCGGGGCGGGGGGTTGGTACGAGCAGTACTTC.

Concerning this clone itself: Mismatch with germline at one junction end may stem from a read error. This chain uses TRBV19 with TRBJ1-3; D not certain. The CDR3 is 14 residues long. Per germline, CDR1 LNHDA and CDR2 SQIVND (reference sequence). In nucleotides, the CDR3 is TGTGCCAGTAATCCGACGGGTTCTGGAAACTCCATATATTTT. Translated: CASNPTGSGNSIYF.

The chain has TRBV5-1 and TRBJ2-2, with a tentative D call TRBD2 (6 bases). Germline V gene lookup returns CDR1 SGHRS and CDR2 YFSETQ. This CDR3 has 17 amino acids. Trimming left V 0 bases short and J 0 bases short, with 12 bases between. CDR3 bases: TGCGCCAGCAGCTTGGCCCCGCCTAGCGCGAACACCGGGGAGCTGTTTTTT. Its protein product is CASSLAPPSANTGELFF.

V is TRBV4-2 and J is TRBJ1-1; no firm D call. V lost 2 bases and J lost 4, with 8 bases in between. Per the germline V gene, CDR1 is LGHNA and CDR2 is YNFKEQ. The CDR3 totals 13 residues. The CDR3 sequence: CASSQTRVTEAFF. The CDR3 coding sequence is TGTGCCAGCAGCCAAACACGGGTCACTGAAGCTTTCTTT.

The CDR3 sequence is CASSETSGANEQFF. CDR3 nucleotides: TGTGCCAGTAGTGAGACGAGCGGGGCCAATGAGCAGTTCTTC. The chain couples TRBV19 to TRBJ2-1; TRBD2 matches 7 bases. Germline CDR1 and CDR2: LNHDA and SQIVND (reference sequence). This CDR3 comprises 14 residues. The J segment lost 6 bases and the V segment lost 5 bases, leaving 7 bases of the junction unmatched.

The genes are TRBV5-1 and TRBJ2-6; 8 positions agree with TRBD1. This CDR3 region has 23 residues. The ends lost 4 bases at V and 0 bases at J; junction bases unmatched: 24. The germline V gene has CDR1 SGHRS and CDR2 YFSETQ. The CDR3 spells CASSPRGQGPLVDPLSGANVLTF. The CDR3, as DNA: TGCGCCAGCAGCCCACGTGGACAGGGACCCCTTGTCGATCCCCTCTCTGGGGCCAACGTCCTGACTTTC.

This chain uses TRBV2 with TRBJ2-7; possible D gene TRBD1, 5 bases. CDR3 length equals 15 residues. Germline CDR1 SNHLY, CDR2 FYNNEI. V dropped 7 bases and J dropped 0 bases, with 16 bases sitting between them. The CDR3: CASKYDPGISYEQYF. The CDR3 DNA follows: TGTGCCAGCAAATACGATCCAGGGATCTCCTACGAGCAGTACTTC.

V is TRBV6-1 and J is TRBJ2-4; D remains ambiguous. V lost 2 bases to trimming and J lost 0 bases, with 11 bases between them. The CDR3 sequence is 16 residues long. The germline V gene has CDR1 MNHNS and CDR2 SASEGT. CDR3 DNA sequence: TGTGCCAGCAGTGAACACAGTGAGTTAGCCAAAAACATTCAGTACTTC. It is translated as CASSEHSELAKNIQYF.